This is a list of T cell receptor beta chains from one sample in a study of blood T cell repertoires in COVID-19. Method: immunoSEQ multiplex PCR; TCRdb's copy keeps in-frame clones and lacks some. The sample lists fewer than 250,000 clones; approximately 84% were seen once. Sequenced sample: peripheral blood. Receptor source: a man between 45 and 60 years old with acute or convalescent COVID-19. The conserved cysteine and the conserved F or W are not part of the CDR3 here. Clone size is not always given. Where it is, it says once, few, many or a class for expanded clones.

V	J	size	CDR3
TRBV5-1	TRBJ1-1	-	ASSSTGEGNTEAF
TRBV18	TRBJ2-1	once	ASSPPTGVGQF
TRBV10-3	TRBJ2-2	few	AISVTGLAGVDTGELF
TRBV24-1	TRBJ1-5	-	ATSDSTGNQPQH
TRBV5-1	TRBJ2-3	few	ASSLASAGVTDTQY
TRBV2	TRBJ1-6	-	ASSESTVNSPLH
TRBV13	TRBJ1-6	-	ASSYKTDYNSPLH
TRBV10-1	TRBJ1-5	-	ASSAGHNQPQH
TRBV7-2	TRBJ1-2	-	ASSLADRGNYGYT
TRBV7-8	TRBJ1-2	-	ASSLYSYGYT
TRBV2	TRBJ1-1	-	ASWHIEAF
TRBV5-1	TRBJ1-5	-	ASSPGGQGHQPQH
TRBV27	TRBJ2-7	few	ASSTQWTSYEQY
TRBV7-8	TRBJ2-1	once	ASSLVLAGGPRNEQF
TRBV5-1	TRBJ1-1	-	ASSFFQGSDLNTEAF
TRBV19	TRBJ2-1	once	ASSMGGSSYNEQF
TRBV30	TRBJ1-2	-	AWSTGSRGGYT
TRBV25-1	TRBJ1-4	-	ASRAAGLGEKLF
TRBV10-3	TRBJ2-4	-	AISEGAGVTSAKNIQY
TRBV23-1	TRBJ2-7	-	ASSPPQGISYEQY
TRBV9	TRBJ1-2	-	ASSGTRQVIVGHGYT
TRBV28	TRBJ1-6	-	ASRGRSMRGPLH
TRBV20-1	TRBJ2-3	-	SAGALDTQY
TRBV6-5	TRBJ2-1	-	AILTGGSYNEQF
TRBV6-5	TRBJ1-6	few	ASSYQGAVDSPLH
TRBV7-2	TRBJ2-2	-	ASSLRDTDYPRTGELF
TRBV11-2	TRBJ1-1	-	ASSPRVGTDEAF
TRBV28	TRBJ1-2	-	ASTNWGDAYGYT
TRBV27	TRBJ2-7	-	ASWGTGSSYEQY
TRBV7-8	TRBJ2-1	-	ASSLASRVSSYNEQF
TRBV11-2	TRBJ1-4	-	ASSLAPRGEKLF
TRBV6-5	TRBJ2-7	-	ASSPRTGTHEQY
TRBV20-1	TRBJ2-3	-	SASVLAGGYTDTQY
TRBV18	TRBJ2-2	once	ASSPRQGEGTGELF
TRBV11-2	TRBJ2-1	-	ASSSSGTEQF
TRBV11-1	TRBJ1-1	-	ASSRPRGLVEAF
TRBV5-6	TRBJ1-2	-	ASNRQGGYGYT